This T cell receptor beta chain was retrieved from a study of T cells in Graves' hyperthyroidism and ophthalmopathy. With duration under 3 months, ophthalmopathy was active: Clinical Activity Score at least 3, NOSPECS at least 4. This clonotype was recorded at least ten times. Its target is unknown. The CDR3 regions of TCR beta were amplified from RNA transcripts. Carried out on the TCR CDR3, a first-round RT-PCR used the HTBI primer set. Each CDR3 protein is one row after TCRdb ran MiXCR on the multiplex PCR reads. The sample holds under 500,000 distinct CDR3 sequences; more than 13% are singletons and the top ten take around 28%. Points from the study as a whole: Ophthalmopathy stood apart from stable hyperthyroidism in a 13 V-J model. Within blood appeared most thyroid clonotypes that had expanded above 0.001. The model anticipated ophthalmopathy a median around 6 months pre-onset.

Germline-derived CDR1 and CDR2 are SGHDT and YYEEEE. This CDR3 is 12 amino acids long. V gave up 3 bases and J gave up 10 bases, with 11 bases separating them. The chain employs TRBV5-6 and TRBJ2-1, with D unresolved. The sample was blood. This clonotype was obtained from a man aged 50-59 years with Graves' ophthalmopathy. Here the CDR3 reads CASSSVLGEQFF. The CDR3 DNA reads as TGTGCCAGCAGCTCCGTTTTAGGGGAGCAGTTCTTC.